What follows are 2 T cell receptor beta chains derived from one specimen sequenced in a study of T-cell reconstitution after alpha-beta-depleted transplantation in children. Preparation of the TCRbeta library used unique molecular identifiers. Each CDR3 protein is one row after TCRdb ran MiXCR on the PCR reads. The sample holds around 270,000 distinct CDR3 sequences, roughly a tenth seen once. The source material was PBMCs, sampled before TCRalphabeta/CD19-depleted stem cell transplant. The receptors were gathered from a boy younger than two with acute myeloid leukemia, due to receive a stem cell transplant.

This clonotype was observed at least ten times. The chain couples TRBV9 to TRBJ2-5; D remains ambiguous. CDR3 size: 12 residues. Germline CDR1 is SGDLS and CDR2 is YYNGEE. V was trimmed by 0 bases and J by 5 bases, leaving 5 bases between them. The DNA for the CDR3 is TGTGCCAGCAGCGTAGGTCGGGAGACCCAGTACTTC. It encodes CASSVGRETQYF.

This clonotype was recorded many times. V gene TRBV5-5 combines with J gene TRBJ2-2; the D gene is possibly TRBD2 (5 bases). V gave up 4 bases and J gave up 4 bases, with 14 bases separating them. The V gene's germline CDR1 is SGHKS and CDR2 YYEKEE (reference sequence). This CDR3 has 15 residues. CDR3 sequence (DNA): TGTGCCAGCAGCCGACCAGCGGCGGGCACCGGGGAGCTGTTTTTT. Residues: CASSRPAAGTGELFF. Full variable domain (missing parts from reference TRBV5-5 and TRBJ2-2): DAGVTQSPTHLIKTRGQQVTLRCSPISGHKSVSWYQQVLGQGPQFIFQYYEKEERGRGNFPDRFSARQFPNYSSELNVNALLLGDSALYLCASSRPAAGTGELFFGEGSRLTVL.